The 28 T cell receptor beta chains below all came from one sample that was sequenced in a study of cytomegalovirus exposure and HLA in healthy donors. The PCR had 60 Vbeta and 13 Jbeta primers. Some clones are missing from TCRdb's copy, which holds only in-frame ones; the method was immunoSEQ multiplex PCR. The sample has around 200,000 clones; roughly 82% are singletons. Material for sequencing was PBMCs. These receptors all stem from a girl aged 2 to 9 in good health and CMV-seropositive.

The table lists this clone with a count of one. The CDR3 nucleotides read TGTGCCAGCAGCTCAGGTGATCAGGCCCTGAACACTGAAGCTTTCTTT. Residues: CASSSGDQALNTEAFF. This chain links TRBV11-2 with TRBJ1-1; D is ambiguous. Trimming shortened V by 4 bases and J by 0 bases, and 15 bases separated the two germline ends. This CDR3 is 16 amino acids long. CDR1 is SGHAT and CDR2 is FQNNGV in the germline V gene.

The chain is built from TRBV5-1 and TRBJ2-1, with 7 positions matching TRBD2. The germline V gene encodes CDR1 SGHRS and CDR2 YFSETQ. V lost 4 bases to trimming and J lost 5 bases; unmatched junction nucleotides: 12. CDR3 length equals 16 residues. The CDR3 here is CASSPGVLAVNNEQFF. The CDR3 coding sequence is TGCGCCAGCAGCCCCGGGGTGCTAGCGGTTAACAATGAGCAGTTCTTC. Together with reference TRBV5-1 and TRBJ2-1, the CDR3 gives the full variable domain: KAGVTQTPRYLIKTRGQQVTLSCSPISGHRSVSWYQQTPGQGLQFLFEYFSETQRNKGNFPGRFSGRQFSNSRSEMNVSTLELGDSALYLCASSPGVLAVNNEQFFGPGTRLTVL.

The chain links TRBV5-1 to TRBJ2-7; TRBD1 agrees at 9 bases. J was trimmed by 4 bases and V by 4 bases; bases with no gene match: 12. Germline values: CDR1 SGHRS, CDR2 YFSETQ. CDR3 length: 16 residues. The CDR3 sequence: CASSRSTGGAFYEQYF. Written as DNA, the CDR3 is TGCGCCAGCAGCAGAAGCACAGGGGGCGCGTTTTACGAGCAGTACTTC.

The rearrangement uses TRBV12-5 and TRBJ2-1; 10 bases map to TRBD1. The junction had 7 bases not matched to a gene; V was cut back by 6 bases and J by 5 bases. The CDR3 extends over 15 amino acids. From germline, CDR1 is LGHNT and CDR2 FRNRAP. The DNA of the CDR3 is TGTGCTAGTGGCCCGGGACAGGGGAGCAACAATGAGCAGTTCTTC. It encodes CASGPGQGSNNEQFF.

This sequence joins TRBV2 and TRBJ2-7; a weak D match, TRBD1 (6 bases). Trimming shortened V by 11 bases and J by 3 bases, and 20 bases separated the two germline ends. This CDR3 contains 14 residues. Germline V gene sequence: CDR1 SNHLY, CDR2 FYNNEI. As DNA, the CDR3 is TGTGCCCAATCAGGTACAGGGCCCCTCTACGAGCAGTACTTC. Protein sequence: CAQSGTGPLYEQYF.

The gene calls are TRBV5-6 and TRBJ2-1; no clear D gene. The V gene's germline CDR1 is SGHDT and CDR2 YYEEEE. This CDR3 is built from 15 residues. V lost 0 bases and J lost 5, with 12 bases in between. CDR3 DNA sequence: TGTGCCAGCAGCTTGGGAGCCGCAGGAAACAATGAGCAGTTCTTC. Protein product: CASSLGAAGNNEQFF.

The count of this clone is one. This CDR3 reads CASRKQGGASYEQYF. The CDR3, as DNA: TGTGCCAGCAGGAAACAGGGGGGGGCCTCCTACGAGCAGTACTTC. The chain carries TRBV28 and TRBJ2-7, with TRBD1 as a possible D gene (8 bases). V was clipped by 6 bases and J by 0 bases, with 15 bases between them. CDR1 and CDR2 from the germline V gene are MDHEN and SYDVKM. The CDR3 has 15 amino acids.

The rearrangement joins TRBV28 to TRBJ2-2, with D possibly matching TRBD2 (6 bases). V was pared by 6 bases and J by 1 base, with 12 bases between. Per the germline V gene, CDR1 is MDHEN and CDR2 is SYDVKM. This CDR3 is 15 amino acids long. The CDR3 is CASSSGRQNTGELFF. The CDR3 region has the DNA TGTGCCAGCAGCTCAGGGAGGCAGAACACCGGGGAGCTGTTTTTT.

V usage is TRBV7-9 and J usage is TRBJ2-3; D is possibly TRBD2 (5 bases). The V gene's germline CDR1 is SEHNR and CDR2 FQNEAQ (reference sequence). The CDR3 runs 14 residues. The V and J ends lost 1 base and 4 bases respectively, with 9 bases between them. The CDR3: CASSLVLGADTQYF. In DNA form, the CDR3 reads TGTGCCAGCAGCTTAGTTCTGGGAGCAGATACGCAGTATTTT.

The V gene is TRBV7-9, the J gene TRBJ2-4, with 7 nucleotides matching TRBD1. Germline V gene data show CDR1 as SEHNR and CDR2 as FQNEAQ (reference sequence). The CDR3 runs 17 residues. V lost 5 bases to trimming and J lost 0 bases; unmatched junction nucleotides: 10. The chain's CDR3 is CASSPQDRTLAKNIQYF. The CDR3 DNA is TGTGCCAGCAGCCCTCAGGACAGGACGTTAGCCAAAAACATTCAGTACTTC.

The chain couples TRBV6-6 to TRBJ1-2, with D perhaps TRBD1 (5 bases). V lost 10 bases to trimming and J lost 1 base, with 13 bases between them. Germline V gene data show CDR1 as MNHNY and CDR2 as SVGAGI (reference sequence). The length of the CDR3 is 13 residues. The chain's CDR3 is CATLVGVNYGYTF. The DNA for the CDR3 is TGTGCCACTCTCGTAGGGGTTAACTATGGCTACACCTTC.

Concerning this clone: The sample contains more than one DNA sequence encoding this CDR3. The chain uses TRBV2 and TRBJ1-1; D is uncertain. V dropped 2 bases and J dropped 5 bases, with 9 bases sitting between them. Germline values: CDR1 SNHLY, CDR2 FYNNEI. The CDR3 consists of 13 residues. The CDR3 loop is CASSERGSTEAFF. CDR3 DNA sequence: TGTGCCAGCAGTGAAAGAGGGTCTACTGAAGCTTTCTTT.

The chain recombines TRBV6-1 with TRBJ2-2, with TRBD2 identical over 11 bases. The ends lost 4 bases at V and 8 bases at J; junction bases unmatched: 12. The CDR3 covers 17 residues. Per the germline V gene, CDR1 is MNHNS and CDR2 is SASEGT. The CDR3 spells CASSASGGTERGGELFF. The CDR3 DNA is TGTGCCAGCAGTGCTAGCGGGGGGACCGAGCGAGGGGGGGAGCTGTTTTTT.

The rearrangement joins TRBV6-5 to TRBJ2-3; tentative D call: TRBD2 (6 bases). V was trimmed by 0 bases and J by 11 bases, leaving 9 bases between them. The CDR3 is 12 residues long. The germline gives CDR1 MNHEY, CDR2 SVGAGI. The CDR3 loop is CASSYSEGRQYF. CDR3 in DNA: TGTGCCAGCAGTTACTCGGAGGGAAGGCAGTATTTT.

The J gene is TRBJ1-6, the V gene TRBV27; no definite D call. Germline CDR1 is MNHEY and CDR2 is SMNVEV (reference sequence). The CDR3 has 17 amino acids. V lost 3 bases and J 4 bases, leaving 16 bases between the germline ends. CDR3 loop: CASSLRLEAFYNSPLHF. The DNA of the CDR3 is TGTGCCAGCAGTTTGAGGTTGGAGGCCTTTTATAATTCACCCCTCCACTTT.

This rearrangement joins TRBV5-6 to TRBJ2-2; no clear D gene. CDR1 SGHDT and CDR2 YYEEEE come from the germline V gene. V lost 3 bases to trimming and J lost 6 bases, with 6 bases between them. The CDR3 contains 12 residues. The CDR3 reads CASSSLPGELFF. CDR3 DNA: TGTGCCAGCAGCTCTCTACCCGGGGAGCTGTTTTTT.

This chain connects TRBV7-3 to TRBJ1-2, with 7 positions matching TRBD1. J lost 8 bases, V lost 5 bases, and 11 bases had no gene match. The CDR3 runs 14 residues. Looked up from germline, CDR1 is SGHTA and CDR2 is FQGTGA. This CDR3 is CASSLGAGGDGYTF. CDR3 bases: TGTGCCAGCAGCCTCGGGGCAGGGGGTGACGGCTACACCTTC.

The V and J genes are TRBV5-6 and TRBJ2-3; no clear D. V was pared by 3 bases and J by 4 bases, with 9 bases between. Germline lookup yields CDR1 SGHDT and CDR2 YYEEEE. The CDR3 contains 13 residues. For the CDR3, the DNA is TGTGCCAGCAGCTATACTCGGGCAGATACGCAGTATTTT. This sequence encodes CASSYTRADTQYF.

The CDR3 DNA sequence: TGTGCCAGCAGTCGGGACAGGGGGCTAGTAGCTTTCTTT. Protein sequence: CASSRDRGLVAFF. The rearrangement joins TRBV6-6 to TRBJ1-1; 12 nucleotides agree with TRBD1. From germline, CDR1 is MNHNY and CDR2 SVGAGI (reference sequence). Trimming took 5 bases from V and 10 from J; bases not matched to a gene: 5. The CDR3 contains 13 residues.

CDR3 coding DNA: TGTGCCAGCAGTTTAGGACAGTTGAGTCAGCCCCAGCATTTT. This translates into CASSLGQLSQPQHF. The chain recombines TRBV28 with TRBJ1-5; D perhaps matches TRBD1 (6 bases). V was shortened by 2 bases and J by 6 bases, with 11 bases between the two germline ends. CDR3 length: 14 residues. The germline V gene encodes CDR1 MDHEN and CDR2 SYDVKM.

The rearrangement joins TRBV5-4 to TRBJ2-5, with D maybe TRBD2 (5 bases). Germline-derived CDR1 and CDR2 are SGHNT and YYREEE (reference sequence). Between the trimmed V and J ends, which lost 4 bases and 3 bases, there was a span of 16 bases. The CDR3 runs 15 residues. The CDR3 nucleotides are TGTGCCAGCAGCCCCCGGACTCTGGCTAAAGAGACCCAGTACTTC. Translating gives CASSPRTLAKETQYF. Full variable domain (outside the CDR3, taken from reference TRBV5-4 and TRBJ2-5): ETGVTQSPTHLIKTRGQQVTLRCSSQSGHNTVSWYQQALGQGPQFIFQYYREEENGRGNFPPRFSGLQFPNYSSELNVNALELDDSALYLCASSPRTLAKETQYFGPGTRLLVL.

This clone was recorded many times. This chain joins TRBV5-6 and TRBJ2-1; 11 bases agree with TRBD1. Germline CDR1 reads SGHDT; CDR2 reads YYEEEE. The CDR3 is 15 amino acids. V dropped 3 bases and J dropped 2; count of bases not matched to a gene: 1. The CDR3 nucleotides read TGTGCCAGCAGCTGGGGACAGGGGGCCTACAATGAGCAGTTCTTC. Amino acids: CASSWGQGAYNEQFF.

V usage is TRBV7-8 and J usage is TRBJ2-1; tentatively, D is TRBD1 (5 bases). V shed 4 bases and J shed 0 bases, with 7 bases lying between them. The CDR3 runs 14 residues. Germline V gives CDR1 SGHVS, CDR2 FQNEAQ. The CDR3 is CASSYRSSYNEQFF. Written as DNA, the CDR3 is TGTGCCAGCAGCTACAGGAGCTCCTACAATGAGCAGTTCTTC.

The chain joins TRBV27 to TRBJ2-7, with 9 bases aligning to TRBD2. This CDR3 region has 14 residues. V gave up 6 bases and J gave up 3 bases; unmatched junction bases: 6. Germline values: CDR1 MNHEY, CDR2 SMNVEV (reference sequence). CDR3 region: CASSPQTSGYEQYF. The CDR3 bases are TGTGCCAGCAGCCCACAGACTAGCGGCTACGAGCAGTACTTC.

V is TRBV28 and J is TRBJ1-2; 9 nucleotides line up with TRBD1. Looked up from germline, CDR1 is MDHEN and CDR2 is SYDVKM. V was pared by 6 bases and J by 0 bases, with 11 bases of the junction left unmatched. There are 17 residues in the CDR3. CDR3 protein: CASSPLTGGVANYGYTF. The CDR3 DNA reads TGTGCCAGCAGCCCCTTGACAGGGGGTGTCGCTAACTATGGCTACACCTTC.

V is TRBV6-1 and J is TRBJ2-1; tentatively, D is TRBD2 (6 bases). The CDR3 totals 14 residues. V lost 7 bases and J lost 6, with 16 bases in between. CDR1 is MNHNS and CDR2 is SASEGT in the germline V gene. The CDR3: CASTGGAYPNEQFF. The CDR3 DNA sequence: TGTGCCAGCACCGGGGGAGCTTACCCCAATGAGCAGTTCTTC.

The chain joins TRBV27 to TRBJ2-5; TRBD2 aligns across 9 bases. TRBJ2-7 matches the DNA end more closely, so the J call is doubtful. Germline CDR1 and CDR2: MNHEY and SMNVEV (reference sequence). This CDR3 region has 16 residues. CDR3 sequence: CASSPRWREGRYEQYF. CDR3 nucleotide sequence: TGTGCCAGCAGCCCACGGTGGCGGGAGGGCCGTTACGAGCAGTACTTC.

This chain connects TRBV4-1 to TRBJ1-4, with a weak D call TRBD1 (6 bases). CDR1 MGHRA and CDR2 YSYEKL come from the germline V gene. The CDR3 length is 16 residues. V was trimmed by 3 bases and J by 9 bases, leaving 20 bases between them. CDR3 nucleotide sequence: TGCGCCAGCAGCCAGGGCTTCCGGGACACCGCGAAAAAACTGTTTTTT. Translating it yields CASSQGFRDTAKKLFF.